One sample yielded the 21 T cell receptor beta chains listed below, sequenced in a study of CD8 T cells in Susac syndrome. RNA in amounts of roughly 0.5 to 1 ug was reverse transcribed with random hexamers. TCRdb redid the calling of the immunoSEQ multiplex PCR reads with MiXCR, one entry per CDR3 protein. The sample carries some 200,000 distinct CDR3 sequences, 90% to 97% recorded once. Sequencing used CD4+ T cells from PBMCs. The receptors here all came from a human donor with Susac syndrome.

The gene calls are TRBV9 and TRBJ1-6, with D tentatively TRBD1 (5 bases). V shed 0 bases and J shed 6 bases, with 19 bases lying between them. Germline values: CDR1 SGDLS, CDR2 YYNGEE. The CDR3 spans 18 residues. The CDR3 DNA reads TGTGCCAGCAGCGTAGGTCGGGTCGTAGGGACTTCTAATTCACCCCTCCACTTT. Encoded protein: CASSVGRVVGTSNSPLHF.

CDR3 loop: CATSRNGGVQPQHF. CDR3 DNA sequence: TGTGCCACCAGCAGAAACGGAGGCGTTCAGCCCCAGCATTTT. The chain employs TRBV15 and TRBJ1-5; D uncertain. V dropped 2 bases and J dropped 6 bases, with 11 bases sitting between them. The CDR3 spans 14 residues. CDR1 and CDR2 from the germline V gene are LNHNV and YYDKDF (reference sequence).

This sequence joins TRBV28 and TRBJ1-6; tentatively, D is TRBD1 (5 bases). Per germline, CDR1 MDHEN and CDR2 SYDVKM. Trimming left V 8 bases short and J 5 bases short, with 10 bases between. The length of the CDR3 is 13 residues. Here the CDR3 DNA reads TGTGCCAGCGAACGGGACCATAATTCACCCCTCCACTTT. As protein: CASERDHNSPLHF.

The chain recombines TRBV5-4 with TRBJ2-3; D call uncertain. Trimming removed 6 bases from V and 3 bases from J, with 17 bases in between. In germline, CDR1 is SGHNT, CDR2 YYREEE (reference sequence). The CDR3 has 15 residues. CDR3 protein: CASTNNLGRTDTQYF. CDR3 bases: TGTGCCAGCACCAACAACCTCGGCCGTACAGATACGCAGTATTTT.

The V and J genes are TRBV30 and TRBJ1-4, with TRBD1 matching 7 bases. CDR1 is GTSNPN and CDR2 is SVGIG in the germline V gene (reference sequence). This CDR3 region has 14 residues. V lost 7 bases and J lost 0; bases outside the gene matches: 5. The CDR3 is CAYDRDSTNEKLFF. CDR3 nucleotide sequence: TGTGCCTACGACAGGGACTCAACTAATGAAAAACTGTTTTTT.

V and J are TRBV29-1 and TRBJ1-2; a possible D gene is TRBD1 (6 bases). V dropped 6 bases and J dropped 4 bases, with 15 bases sitting between them. The CDR3 spans 13 residues. The V gene's germline CDR1 is SQVTM and CDR2 ANQGSEA. The chain's CDR3 is CSVGTGFSYGYTF. Written as DNA, the CDR3 is TGCAGCGTGGGCACAGGGTTCAGCTATGGCTACACCTTC.

This chain links TRBV7-3 with TRBJ2-3, with 9 nucleotides matching TRBD2. Unmatched junction bases numbered 2, after V lost 1 base and J lost 3 bases. The CDR3 sequence is 15 residues long. Germline CDR1 is SGHTA and CDR2 is FQGTGA. CDR3 bases: TGTGCCAGCAGCTTAAGTCTAGCGGGGACAGATACGCAGTATTTT. This sequence encodes CASSLSLAGTDTQYF. Complete variable domain (other parts from reference TRBV7-3 and TRBJ2-3): GAGVSQTPSNKVTEKGKYVELRCDPISGHTALYWYRQSLGQGPEFLIYFQGTGAADDSGLPNDRFFAVRPEGSVSTLKIQRTERGDSAVYLCASSLSLAGTDTQYFGPGTRLTVL.

The rearrangement links TRBV30 to TRBJ1-2, with D unresolved. The V gene's germline CDR1 is GTSNPN and CDR2 SVGIG (reference sequence). CDR3 length: 12 residues. With 5 bases removed from V and 6 bases from J, the gap between germline ends came to 13 bases. Here the CDR3 reads CAWAGPIDGYTF. The CDR3 DNA is TGTGCCTGGGCCGGGCCCATTGATGGCTACACCTTC. The entire variable domain, with the rest obtained from reference TRBV30 and TRBJ1-2, is as follows: SQTIHQWPATLVQPVGSPLSLECTVEGTSNPNLYWYRQAAGRGLQLLFYSVGIGQISSEVPQNLSASRPQDRQFILSSKKLLLSDSGFYLCAWAGPIDGYTFGSGTRLTVV.

The chain has TRBV11-2 and TRBJ2-7; possible D gene TRBD2, 6 bases. In germline, CDR1 is SGHAT, CDR2 FQNNGV. The V end lost 7 bases, the J end lost 2 bases, and 18 bases lay between the germline ends. The CDR3 sequence is 15 residues long. CDR3 bases: TGTGCCAGCACCTACTTATTGGGGGGTCCCTACGAGCAGTACTTC. This gives the protein CASTYLLGGPYEQYF.

The V gene is TRBV6-5, the J gene TRBJ2-5; TRBD2 might be the D (6 bases). Germline V lookup: CDR1 MNHEY, CDR2 SVGAGI. V lost 3 bases and J 4 bases, leaving 21 bases between the germline ends. This CDR3 has 17 amino acids. CDR3 protein: CASSYAYPGQGGETQYF. CDR3 in DNA: TGTGCCAGCAGTTATGCCTACCCGGGGCAGGGAGGAGAGACCCAGTACTTC.

V and J are TRBV20-1 and TRBJ2-1; TRBD2 agrees at 8 bases. The trim removed 1 base at V and 0 bases at J, leaving 2 bases unmatched. CDR3 length equals 15 residues. Per the germline V gene, CDR1 is DFQATT and CDR2 is SNEGSKA (reference sequence). CDR3 loop: CSARGSGSSYNEQFF. The CDR3 DNA is TGCAGTGCTAGAGGAAGCGGGAGCTCCTACAATGAGCAGTTCTTC.

The CDR3 is CATSRDRAQETQYF. In DNA, the CDR3 is TGTGCCACCAGCAGAGATAGGGCGCAAGAGACCCAGTACTTC. The V call is TRBV15, the J call TRBJ2-5; D is uncertain. Trimming pared 0 bases from V and 2 bases from J, leaving 7 bases between. The germline gives CDR1 LNHNV, CDR2 YYDKDF (reference sequence). The CDR3 consists of 14 residues.

V is TRBV12-3 or TRBV12-4 and J is TRBJ1-1, with 8 positions matching TRBD1. V shed 1 base and J 4 bases; nucleotides not matched to a gene: 5. The CDR3 totals 15 residues. In nucleotides, the CDR3 is TGTGCCAGCAGTTTAGTTGTAGGACAGGGCACTGAAGCTTTCTTT. Amino acids: CASSLVVGQGTEAFF.

This chain connects TRBV7-9 to TRBJ1-5; D may be TRBD1 (5 bases). From germline, CDR1 is SEHNR and CDR2 FQNEAQ (reference sequence). The CDR3 is 14 residues long. V was cut by 0 bases and J by 2 bases, with 5 bases left in between. The CDR3 here is CASSLAQGNQPQHF. The CDR3, as DNA: TGTGCCAGCAGCTTAGCACAGGGCAATCAGCCCCAGCATTTT.

The rearrangement uses TRBV20-1 and TRBJ1-2, with TRBD1 identical over 9 bases. This CDR3 contains 14 residues. The V gene end was trimmed by 5 bases and the J gene end by 3 bases; junction bases not matched to a gene: 7. Germline V gives CDR1 DFQATT, CDR2 SNEGSKA (reference sequence). The CDR3 sequence: CSAVGTGLHYGYTF. The DNA of the CDR3 is TGCAGTGCTGTGGGGACAGGGTTGCACTATGGCTACACCTTC.

The chain employs TRBV20-1 and TRBJ1-5; 11 nucleotides align to TRBD1. Germline lookup yields CDR1 DFQATT and CDR2 SNEGSKA (reference sequence). With 3 bases clipped from V and 0 bases from J, the junction kept 7 bases outside the gene matches. This CDR3 has 17 amino acids. CDR3: CSASRTGGVDSNQPQHF. The CDR3 DNA reads as TGCAGTGCTAGCCGGACAGGGGGCGTTGATAGCAATCAGCCCCAGCATTTT.

CDR3 loop: CATNPGGSGNTIYF. The CDR3 bases are TGTGCCACGAACCCGGGAGGCTCTGGAAACACCATATATTTT. This rearrangement joins TRBV28 to TRBJ1-3; no firm D call. The germline CDR1 and CDR2 sequences are MDHEN and SYDVKM. The CDR3 extends over 14 amino acids. The V end was cut by 10 bases, the J end by 0 bases, with 13 bases between.

This clonotype is a singleton in its sample. This CDR3 reads CASSLDGGANVLTF. The CDR3 DNA reads TGCGCCAGCAGCTTGGATGGGGGGGCCAACGTCCTGACTTTC. This chain uses TRBV5-1 with TRBJ2-6; D is uncertain. V was cut by 0 bases and J by 4 bases, with 5 bases left in between. The CDR3 covers 14 residues. Germline CDR1 reads SGHRS; CDR2 reads YFSETQ.

The V call is TRBV20-1, the J call TRBJ1-1; TRBD1 matches at 9 bases. Germline lookup yields CDR1 DFQATT and CDR2 SNEGSKA (reference sequence). The CDR3 is 14 residues long. The V segment lost 1 base and the J segment 7 bases; nucleotides outside the gene matches: 7. CDR3 DNA sequence: TGCAGTGCTAGAGTGCTGACAGGGGGTGTTGAAGCTTTCTTT. Translation gives CSARVLTGGVEAFF.

The gene calls are TRBV11-2 and TRBJ2-7; 10 positions agree with TRBD2. J was trimmed by 2 bases and V by 3 bases; bases with no gene match: 13. CDR1 is SGHAT, CDR2 FQNNGV, per germline. This CDR3 is 18 amino acids long. The CDR3 coding sequence is TGTGCCAGCAGCTTCCTCCCATACAGGACTAGCGGACCCTACGAGCAGTACTTC. This gives the protein CASSFLPYRTSGPYEQYF. The variable domain in full, with the rest retrieved from reference TRBV11-2 and TRBJ2-7, is EAGVAQSPRYKIIEKRQSVAFWCNPISGHATLYWYQQILGQGPKLLIQFQNNGVVDDSQLPKDRFSAERLKGVDSTLKIQPAKLEDSAVYLCASSFLPYRTSGPYEQYFGPGTRLTVT.

The chain has TRBV29-1 and TRBJ2-2; 9 bases are a match to TRBD1. Losses at the gene ends were 7 bases for V and 5 bases for J; bases not matched to a gene: 8. The CDR3 contains 14 residues. Germline CDR1 and CDR2: SQVTM and ANQGSEA. The CDR3 here is CSALGQGATGELFF. The CDR3, as DNA: TGCAGCGCTTTGGGACAGGGAGCGACCGGGGAGCTGTTTTTT.